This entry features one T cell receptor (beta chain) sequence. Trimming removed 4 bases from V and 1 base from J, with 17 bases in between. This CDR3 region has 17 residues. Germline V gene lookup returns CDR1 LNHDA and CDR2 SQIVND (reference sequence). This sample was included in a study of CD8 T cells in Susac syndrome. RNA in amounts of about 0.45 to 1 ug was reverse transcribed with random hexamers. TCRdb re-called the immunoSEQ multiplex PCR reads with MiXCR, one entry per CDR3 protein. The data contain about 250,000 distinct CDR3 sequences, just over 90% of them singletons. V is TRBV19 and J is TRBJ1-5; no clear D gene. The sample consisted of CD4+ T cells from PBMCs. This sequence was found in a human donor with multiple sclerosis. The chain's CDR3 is CASSTYPVGSSNQPQHF. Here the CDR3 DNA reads TGTGCCAGTAGTACTTACCCCGTTGGTAGCAGCAATCAGCCCCAGCATTTT.